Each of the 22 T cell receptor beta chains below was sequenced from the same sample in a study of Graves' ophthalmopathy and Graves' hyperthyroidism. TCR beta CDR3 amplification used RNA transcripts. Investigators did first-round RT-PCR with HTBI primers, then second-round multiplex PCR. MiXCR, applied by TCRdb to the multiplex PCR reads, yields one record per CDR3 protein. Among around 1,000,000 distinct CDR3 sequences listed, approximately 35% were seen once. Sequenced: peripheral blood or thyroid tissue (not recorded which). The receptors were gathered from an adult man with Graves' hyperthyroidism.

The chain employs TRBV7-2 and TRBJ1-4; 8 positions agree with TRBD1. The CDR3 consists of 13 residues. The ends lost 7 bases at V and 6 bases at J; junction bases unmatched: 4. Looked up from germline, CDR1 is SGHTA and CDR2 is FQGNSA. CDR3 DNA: TGTGCCAGCACCAGGGGGCTCGATGAAAAACTGTTTTTT. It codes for CASTRGLDEKLFF. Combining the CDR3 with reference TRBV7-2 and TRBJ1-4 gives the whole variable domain GAGVSQSPSNKVTEKGKDVELRCDPISGHTALYWYRQSLGQGLEFLIYFQGNSAPDKSGLPSDRFSAERTGGSVSTLTIQRTQQEDSAVYLCASTRGLDEKLFFGSGTQLSVL.

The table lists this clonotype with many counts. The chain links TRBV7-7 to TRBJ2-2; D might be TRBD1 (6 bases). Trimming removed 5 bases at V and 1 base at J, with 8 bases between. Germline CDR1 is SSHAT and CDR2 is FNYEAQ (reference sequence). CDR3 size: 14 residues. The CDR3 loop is CASSKGQNTGELFF. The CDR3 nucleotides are TGTGCCAGCAGCAAGGGACAGAACACCGGGGAGCTGTTTTTT.

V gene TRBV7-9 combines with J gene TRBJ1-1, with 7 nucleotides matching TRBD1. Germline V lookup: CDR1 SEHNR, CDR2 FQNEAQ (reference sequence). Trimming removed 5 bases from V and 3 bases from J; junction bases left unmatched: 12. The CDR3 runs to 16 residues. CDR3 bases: TGTGCCAGCAGCCCTCTAAGGGGGCCAAAAGACACTGAAGCTTTCTTT. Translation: CASSPLRGPKDTEAFF.

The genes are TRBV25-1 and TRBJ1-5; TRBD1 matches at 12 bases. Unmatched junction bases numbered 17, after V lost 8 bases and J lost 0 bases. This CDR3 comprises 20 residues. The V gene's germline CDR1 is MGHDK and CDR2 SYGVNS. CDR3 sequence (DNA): TGTGCCAGCTTCGGCAAATGGGACAGGGGGCCGTGGTTTAGCAATCAGCCCCAGCATTTT. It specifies CASFGKWDRGPWFSNQPQHF.

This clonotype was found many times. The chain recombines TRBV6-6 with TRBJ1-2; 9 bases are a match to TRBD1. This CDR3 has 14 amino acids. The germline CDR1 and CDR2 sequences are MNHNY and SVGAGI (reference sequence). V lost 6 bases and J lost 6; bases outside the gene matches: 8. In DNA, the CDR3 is TGTGCCAGCAGGGACCCGACAGGGGGGAATGGCTACACCTTC. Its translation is CASRDPTGGNGYTF.

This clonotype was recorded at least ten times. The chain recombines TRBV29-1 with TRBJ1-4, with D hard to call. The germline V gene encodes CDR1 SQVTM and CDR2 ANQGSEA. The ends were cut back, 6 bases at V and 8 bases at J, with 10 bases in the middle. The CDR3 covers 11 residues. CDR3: CSVSHDEKLFF. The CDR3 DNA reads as TGCAGCGTCTCACACGACGAAAAACTGTTTTTT. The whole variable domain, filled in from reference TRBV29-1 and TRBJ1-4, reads SAVISQKPSRDICQRGTSLTIQCQVDSQVTMMFWYRQQPGQSLTLIATANQGSEATYESGFVIDKFPISRPNLTFSTLTVSNMSPEDSSIYLCSVSHDEKLFFGSGTQLSVL.

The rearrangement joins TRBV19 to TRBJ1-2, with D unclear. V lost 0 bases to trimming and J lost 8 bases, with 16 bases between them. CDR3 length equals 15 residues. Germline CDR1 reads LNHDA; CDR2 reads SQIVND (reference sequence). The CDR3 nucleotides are TGTGCCAGTAGTATAGATCTATCGGGCTCTTCGGGCTACACCTTC. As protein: CASSIDLSGSSGYTF.

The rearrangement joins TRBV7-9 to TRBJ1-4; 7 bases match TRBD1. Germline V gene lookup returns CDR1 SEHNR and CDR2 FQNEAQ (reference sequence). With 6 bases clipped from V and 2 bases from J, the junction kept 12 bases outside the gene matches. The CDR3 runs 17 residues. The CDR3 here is CASSHDRVWGTNEKLFF. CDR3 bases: TGTGCCAGCAGTCACGACAGGGTCTGGGGGACTAATGAAAAACTGTTTTTT.

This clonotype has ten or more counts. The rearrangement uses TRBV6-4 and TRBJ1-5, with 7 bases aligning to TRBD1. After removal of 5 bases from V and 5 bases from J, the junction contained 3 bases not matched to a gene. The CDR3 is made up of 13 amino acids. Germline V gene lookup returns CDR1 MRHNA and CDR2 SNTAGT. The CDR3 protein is CASSPQGDQPQHF. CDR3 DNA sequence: TGTGCCAGCAGTCCCCAGGGGGATCAGCCCCAGCATTTT.

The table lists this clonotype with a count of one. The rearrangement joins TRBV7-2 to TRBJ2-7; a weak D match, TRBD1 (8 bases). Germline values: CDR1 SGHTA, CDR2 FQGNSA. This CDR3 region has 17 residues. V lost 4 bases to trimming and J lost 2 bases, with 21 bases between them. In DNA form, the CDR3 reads TGTGCCAGCAGCTCGCCCCGGAGCGGGACAGGACCCTACGAGCAGTACTTC. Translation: CASSSPRSGTGPYEQYF. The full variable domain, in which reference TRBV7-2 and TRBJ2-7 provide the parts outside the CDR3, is GAGVSQSPSNKVTEKGKDVELRCDPISGHTALYWYRQSLGQGLEFLIYFQGNSAPDKSGLPSDRFSAERTGGSVSTLTIQRTQQEDSAVYLCASSSPRSGTGPYEQYFGPGTRLTVT.

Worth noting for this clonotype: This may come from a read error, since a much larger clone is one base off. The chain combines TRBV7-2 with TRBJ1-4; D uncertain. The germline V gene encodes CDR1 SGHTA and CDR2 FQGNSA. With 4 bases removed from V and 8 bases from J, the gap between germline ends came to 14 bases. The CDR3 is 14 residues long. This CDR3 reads CASSSYKVEEKLFF. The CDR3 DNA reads TGTGCCAGCAGCTCATACAAGGTTGAGGAAAAACTGTTTTTT.

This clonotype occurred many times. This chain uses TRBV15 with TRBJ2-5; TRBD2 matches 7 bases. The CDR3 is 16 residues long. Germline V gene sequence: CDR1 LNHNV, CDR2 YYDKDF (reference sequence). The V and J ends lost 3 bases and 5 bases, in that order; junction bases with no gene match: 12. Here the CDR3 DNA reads TGTGCCACCAGCAGCGGACTAGTTGCCTTCCCCGAGACCCAGTACTTC. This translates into CATSSGLVAFPETQYF. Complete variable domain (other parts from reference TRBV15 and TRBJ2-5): DAMVIQNPRYQVTQFGKPVTLSCSQTLNHNVMYWYQQKSSQAPKLLFHYYDKDFNNEADTPDNFQSRRPNTSFCFLDIRSPGLGDTAMYLCATSSGLVAFPETQYFGPGTRLLVL.

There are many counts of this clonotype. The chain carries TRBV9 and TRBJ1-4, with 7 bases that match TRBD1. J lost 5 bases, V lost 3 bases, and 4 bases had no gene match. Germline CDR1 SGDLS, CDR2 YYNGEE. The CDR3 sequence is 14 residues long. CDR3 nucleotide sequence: TGTGCCAGCAGCGGGACAGGCTTAAATGAAAAACTGTTTTTT. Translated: CASSGTGLNEKLFF.

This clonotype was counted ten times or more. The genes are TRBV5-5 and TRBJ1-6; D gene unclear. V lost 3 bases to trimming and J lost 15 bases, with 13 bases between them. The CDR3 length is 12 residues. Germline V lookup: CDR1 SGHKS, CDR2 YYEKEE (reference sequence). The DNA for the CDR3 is TGTGCCAGCAGCTCCCCCGACACGTTCCTCCACTTT. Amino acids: CASSSPDTFLHF.

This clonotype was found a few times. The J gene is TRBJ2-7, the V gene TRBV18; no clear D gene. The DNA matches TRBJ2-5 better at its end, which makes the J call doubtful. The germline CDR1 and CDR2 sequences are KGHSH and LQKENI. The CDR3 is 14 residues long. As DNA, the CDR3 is TGTGCCAGCTCACTTCAGCTGTACCAAGAGACCCAGTACTTC. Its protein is CASSLQLYQETQYF.

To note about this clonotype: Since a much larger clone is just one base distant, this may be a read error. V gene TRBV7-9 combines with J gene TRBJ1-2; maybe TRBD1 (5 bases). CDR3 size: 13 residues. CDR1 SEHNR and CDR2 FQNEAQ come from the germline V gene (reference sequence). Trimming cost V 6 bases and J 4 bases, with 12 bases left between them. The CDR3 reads CASRKGMTYGYTF. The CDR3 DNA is TGTGCCAGCAGAAAGGGGATGACCTATGGCTACACCTTC.

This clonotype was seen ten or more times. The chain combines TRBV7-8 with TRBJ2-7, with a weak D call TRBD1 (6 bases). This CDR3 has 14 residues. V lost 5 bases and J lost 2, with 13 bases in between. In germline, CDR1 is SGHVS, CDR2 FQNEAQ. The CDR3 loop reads CASSKGRDTYEQYF. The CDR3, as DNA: TGTGCCAGCAGCAAGGGACGGGACACCTACGAGCAGTACTTC.

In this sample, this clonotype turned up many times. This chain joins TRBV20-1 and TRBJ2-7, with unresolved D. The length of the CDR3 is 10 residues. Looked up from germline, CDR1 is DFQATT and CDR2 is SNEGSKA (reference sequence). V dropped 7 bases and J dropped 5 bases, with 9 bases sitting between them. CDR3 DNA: TGCAGTGTCCGGTTCCACGAGCAGTACTTC. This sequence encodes CSVRFHEQYF.

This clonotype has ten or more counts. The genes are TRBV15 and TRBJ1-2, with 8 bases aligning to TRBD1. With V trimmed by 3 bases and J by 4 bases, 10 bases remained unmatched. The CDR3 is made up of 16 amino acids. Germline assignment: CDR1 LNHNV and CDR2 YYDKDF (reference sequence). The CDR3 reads CATSRGEGRGPYGYTF. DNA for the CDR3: TGTGCCACCAGCAGGGGAGAGGGCAGGGGGCCCTATGGCTACACCTTC. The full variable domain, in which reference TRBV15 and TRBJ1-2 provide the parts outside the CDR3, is DAMVIQNPRYQVTQFGKPVTLSCSQTLNHNVMYWYQQKSSQAPKLLFHYYDKDFNNEADTPDNFQSRRPNTSFCFLDIRSPGLGDTAMYLCATSRGEGRGPYGYTFGSGTRLTVV.

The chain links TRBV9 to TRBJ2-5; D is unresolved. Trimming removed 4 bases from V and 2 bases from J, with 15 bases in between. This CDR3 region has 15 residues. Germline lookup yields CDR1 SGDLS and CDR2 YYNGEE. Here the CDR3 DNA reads TGTGCCAGCAGCTTCACCCCCGGCAATCAAGAGACCCAGTACTTC. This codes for CASSFTPGNQETQYF.

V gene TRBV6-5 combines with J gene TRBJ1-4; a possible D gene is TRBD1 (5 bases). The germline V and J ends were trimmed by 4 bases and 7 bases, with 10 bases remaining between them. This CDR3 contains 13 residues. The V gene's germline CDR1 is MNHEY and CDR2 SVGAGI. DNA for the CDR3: TGTGCCAGCAGTTGGACATGGAGTGAAAAACTGTTTTTT. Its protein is CASSWTWSEKLFF.

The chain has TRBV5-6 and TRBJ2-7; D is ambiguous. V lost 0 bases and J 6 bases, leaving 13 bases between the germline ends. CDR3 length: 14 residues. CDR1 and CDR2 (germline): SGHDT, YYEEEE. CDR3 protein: CASSLEQSLGEQYF. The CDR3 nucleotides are TGTGCCAGCAGCTTGGAACAGTCCCTAGGCGAGCAGTACTTC.